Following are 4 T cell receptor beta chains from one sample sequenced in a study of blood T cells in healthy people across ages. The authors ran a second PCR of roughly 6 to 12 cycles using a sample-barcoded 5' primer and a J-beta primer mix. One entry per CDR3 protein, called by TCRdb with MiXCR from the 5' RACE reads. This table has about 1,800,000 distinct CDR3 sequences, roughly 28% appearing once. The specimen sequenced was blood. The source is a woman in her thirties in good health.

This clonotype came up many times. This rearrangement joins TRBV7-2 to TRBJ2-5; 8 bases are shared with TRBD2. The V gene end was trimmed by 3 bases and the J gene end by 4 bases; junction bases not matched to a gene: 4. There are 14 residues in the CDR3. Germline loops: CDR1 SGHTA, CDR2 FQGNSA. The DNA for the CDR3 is TGTGCCAGCAGCTTGGCGGGACTAGGAGAGACCCAGTACTTC. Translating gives CASSLAGLGETQYF. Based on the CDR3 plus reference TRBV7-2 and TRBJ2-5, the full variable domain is GAGVSQSPSNKVTEKGKDVELRCDPISGHTALYWYRQSLGQGLEFLIYFQGNSAPDKSGLPSDRFSAERTGGSVSTLTIQRTQQEDSAVYLCASSLAGLGETQYFGPGTRLLVL.

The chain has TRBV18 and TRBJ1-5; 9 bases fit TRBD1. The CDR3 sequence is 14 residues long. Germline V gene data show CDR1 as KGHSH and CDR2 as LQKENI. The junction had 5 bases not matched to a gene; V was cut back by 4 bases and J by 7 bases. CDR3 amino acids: CASSRPGTGQPQHF. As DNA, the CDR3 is TGTGCCAGCTCACGTCCCGGGACAGGGCAGCCCCAGCATTTT.

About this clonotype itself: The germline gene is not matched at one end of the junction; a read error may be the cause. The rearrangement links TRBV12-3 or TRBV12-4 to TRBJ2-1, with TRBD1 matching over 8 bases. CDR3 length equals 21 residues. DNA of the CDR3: TGTGCCAGCAGTTTAGCGCTGGGGGGACAGGTTAGAATCGGCTCCTACAATGAGCGGTTCTTC. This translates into CASSLALGGQVRIGSYNERFF.

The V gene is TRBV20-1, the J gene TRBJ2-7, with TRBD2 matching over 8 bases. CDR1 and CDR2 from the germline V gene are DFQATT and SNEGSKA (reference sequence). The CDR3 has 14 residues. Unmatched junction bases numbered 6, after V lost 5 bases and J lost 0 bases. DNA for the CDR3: TGCAGTGCTCGTAGCGGGGTCGTCTCCTACGAGCAGTACTTC. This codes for CSARSGVVSYEQYF.